Listed below are T cell receptor beta chains from one sample, sequenced in a study of T cells expressing NK-cell markers. TCRdb reanalyzed the 5' RACE reads, giving one entry per CDR3 protein sequence and no DNA. The sample's table shows approximately 420,000 distinct CDR3 sequences. Material for sequencing was blood T cells: a sorted CD56 or NKG2C T cell subset, CD4+ or CD8+ T cells, or bulk PBMC T cells (not recorded which). Source of these receptors: a woman between 50 and 59 years old in good health. Both conserved end residues are part of each CDR3.

J gene	V gene	CDR3 protein
TRBJ1-6	TRBV15	CATSPQGSYNSPLHF
TRBJ2-1	TRBV3-1	CASSHSDQREANEQFF
TRBJ1-1	TRBV5-1	CASSYQGGVNTEAFF
TRBJ1-1	TRBV29-1	CRGGEITEAFF
TRBJ1-1	TRBV12-3/TRBV12-4	CASSFPGRNTEAFF
TRBJ2-3	TRBV24-1	CATRNEGLAGGDPSTDTQYF
TRBJ2-5	TRBV24-1	CATSDRGASGWTQYF
TRBJ2-5	TRBV6-5	CASSYSSLAETQYF
TRBJ1-1	TRBV7-2	CASSLYMNTEAFF
TRBJ2-1	TRBV30	CAWGDSINEQFF
TRBJ2-5	TRBV12-3/TRBV12-4	CASSPRDRAQETQYF
TRBJ2-3	TRBV7-6	CASSLGPSGSPDTQYF
TRBJ2-3	TRBV7-9	CASRSRDLKSTDTQYF
TRBJ2-1	TRBV20-1	CSARDEDGKSSYNEQFF
TRBJ1-6	TRBV29-1	CSVQAGRDSPLHF
TRBJ2-6	TRBV12-3/TRBV12-4	CASSPGLRGSGANVLTF
TRBJ2-5	TRBV27	CASSIVGGTQYF
TRBJ2-1	TRBV5-1	CASSLGTSGLSNEQFF
TRBJ1-1	TRBV12-3/TRBV12-4	CASSGGRWAIEAFF
TRBJ2-2	TRBV6-5	CASRTLGTGELFF
TRBJ2-1	TRBV28	CASNGGRATEQFF
TRBJ2-3	TRBV20-1	CSARSQQPPADTQYF
TRBJ2-7	TRBV6-5	CASSYSWPGPLNEQYF
TRBJ2-2	TRBV7-2	CASSSLRSWTGTTGELFF
TRBJ2-5	TRBV6-1	CASLGGRSETQYF